This TCR beta chain was sequenced in a study of T cell responses to AZD1222 COVID-19 vaccine (TCRdb year 2021). Describing the broader study: AZD1222 recipients whose second dose came at about 4 weeks and those whose second dose came at about 12 weeks were combined into one group, since spike-specific TCR depth and breadth did not differ between the two schedules. Trial participants were enrolled by age into 18-55, 56-69 and 70-plus year subgroups, with about 150, 28 and 57 TCR-sequenced participants respectively. TCR sequencing covered more than 230 trial participants: 207 given two doses of AZD1222 and 26 given two doses of MenACWY control vaccine. Results the study describes overall, beyond this receptor: Participants were mostly white British, with more females than males. The authors suggested clonal diversity may have been underestimated. Because no day 14 peak-response samples were available, the repertoires could be characterized only after the peak T cell response. Reportedly, almost half of the unique spike-specific TCRs recognized epitopes lying outside the regions that are mutated in the B.1.351 and B.1.1.7 variants. Vaccine-associated CD4 TCRs spanned the whole spike protein, with dominant responses in regions 160-218 and 743-854. Conclusions about previously exposed vaccinees are limited, since just 6 or 7 AZD1222 recipients were seropositive for SARS-CoV-2 at baseline. After two AZD1222 doses, both the breadth and the depth of spike-specific TCRs were significantly higher than at day 0 and than in MenACWY recipients. The 56-69-year group was small, and its depth increase did not reach significance, likely because of low power.

The CDR3 regions of human TCRbeta chains were analyzed by immunosequencing. In the authors' own workflow: Repertoire TCRs were matched against a reference library of SARS-CoV-2-specific TCRs generated with the MIRA antigen-specificity platform. Breadth meant the fraction of unique TCRs that were SARS-CoV-2-associated, whereas depth meant the fraction of total T cells that were SARS-CoV-2-associated. Each spike-specific TCR was assigned to its reactive spike region and to a CD4 or CD8 class using the MIRA data. Log10-transformed breadth and depth values were compared by one-way ANOVA with Sidak's multiple comparisons tests. The table was pulled from immuneACCESS by TCRdb, which kept in-frame rearrangements only. Such tables lose some clones; where checked, under half of the loss comes from unresolved V genes, and the rest has no known cause. For V, J and clone size, that table is used; D and trimming come from the DNA. The sample yields 73,000 or so clones; approximately 88% were counted once. The ten largest clones take up about 20% of the sample.

Read against the paper, the sample's time point label means: baseline before first vaccination. Vaccinee samples came from UK trials COV001 and COV002, including a single-blind randomized controlled phase 2/3 trial of AZD1222 (ChAdOx1 nCoV-19) in healthy adults. For TCRbeta chain sequencing, PBMC samples from trial participants were taken at day 0 and at day 28 after the second dose. Its CDR3 holds 14 amino acids, cysteine through phenylalanine. Only CDR3 DNA is held: 42 bases, read in frame from base 1. V lost 4 bases and J lost 1 base, and the count of bases not matched to a germline gene is 3. The germline V gene (reference sequence) provides CDR1 LGHDT and CDR2 YNNKEL. As concerns this clone: Its specific antigen is unknown. The input lacks base qualities; no much larger clone sits a single base away.

The receptor was derived from an adult in good health. The sequenced sample was peripheral blood, obtained on day 0 of AZD1222 vaccination. The chain is assembled from TRBV3-1 (or the pseudogene TRBV3-2) and TRBJ2-7; 8 nucleotides in the junction match TRBD2. DNA sequence: TGTGCCAGCAGCCTTAGCGGGATATCCTACGAGCAGTACTTC. Its translation reads: CASSLSGISYEQYF.